This T cell receptor (beta chain) came from a study of CD8+CD57+ T cells in acquired aplastic anemia. Study-level information: Isolated CD4+ and CD8+ cells, once sorted, yielded DNA averaging roughly 3.2 ug.

This clonotype was found a few times. Antigen unknown. Researchers used genomic DNA as the template to profile TCR beta VDJ and CDR3. TCRdb reprocessed the reads via MiXCR and lists one record per CDR3 protein. The sample shows 400,000 to 600,000 distinct CDR3 sequences, around 30% of them seen only once. Findings of the study overall: Significance was not reached for CD8+ Simpson's diversity between patients and controls.

The CDR3 is 16 residues long. J lost 3 bases, V lost 5 bases, and 10 bases had no gene match. Germline CDR1 is SEHNR and CDR2 is FQNEAQ (reference sequence). Only patients with CD8+CD57+ cell expansion on flow cytometry were chosen for sequencing. The sequenced material came from sorted CD4+, CD8+, or CD8+CD57+ T cells (not recorded which) from PBMCs. The rearrangement links TRBV7-9 to TRBJ2-1; TRBD2 matches at 7 bases. The source is a human donor with aplastic anemia. DNA of the CDR3: TGTGCCAGCAGCCCAACGAGCGGGAAGTACTACAATGAGCAGTTCTTC. Translating it yields CASSPTSGKYYNEQFF.